The clone carrying this T cell receptor (beta chain) was found a few times. Antigen unknown. This entry comes from a study of beta chain features in type 1 diabetes. The CDR3 loop spans 14 amino acids. Trimming left V 3 bases short and J 3 bases short, with 11 bases between. CDR1 is LNHDA, CDR2 SQIVND, per germline (reference sequence). The authors reverse transcribed all of the isolated RNA, so sequencing captured expressed TCRB transcripts. TCRdb's copy holds only in-frame clones and misses some; the assay was immunoSEQ multiplex PCR. The sample holds about 120,000 clones, roughly 17% seen once. Study results and caveats: Patients with Type 1 diabetes showed moderately but significantly shorter TCRB CDR3s in all four CD4+ subsets.

The source is a young man with type 1 diabetes. The source material was central memory CD4+ T cells from blood. V and J are TRBV19 and TRBJ2-5; no reliable D call. The chain's CDR3 is CASSITPWEETQYF. CDR3 bases: TGTGCCAGTAGTATCACTCCCTGGGAAGAGACCCAGTACTTC. Combining the CDR3 with reference TRBV19 and TRBJ2-5 gives the whole variable domain DGGITQSPKYLFRKEGQNVTLSCEQNLNHDAMYWYRQDPGQGLRLIYYSQIVNDFQKGDIAEGYSVSREKKESFPLTVTSAQKNPTAFYLCASSITPWEETQYFGPGTRLLVL.